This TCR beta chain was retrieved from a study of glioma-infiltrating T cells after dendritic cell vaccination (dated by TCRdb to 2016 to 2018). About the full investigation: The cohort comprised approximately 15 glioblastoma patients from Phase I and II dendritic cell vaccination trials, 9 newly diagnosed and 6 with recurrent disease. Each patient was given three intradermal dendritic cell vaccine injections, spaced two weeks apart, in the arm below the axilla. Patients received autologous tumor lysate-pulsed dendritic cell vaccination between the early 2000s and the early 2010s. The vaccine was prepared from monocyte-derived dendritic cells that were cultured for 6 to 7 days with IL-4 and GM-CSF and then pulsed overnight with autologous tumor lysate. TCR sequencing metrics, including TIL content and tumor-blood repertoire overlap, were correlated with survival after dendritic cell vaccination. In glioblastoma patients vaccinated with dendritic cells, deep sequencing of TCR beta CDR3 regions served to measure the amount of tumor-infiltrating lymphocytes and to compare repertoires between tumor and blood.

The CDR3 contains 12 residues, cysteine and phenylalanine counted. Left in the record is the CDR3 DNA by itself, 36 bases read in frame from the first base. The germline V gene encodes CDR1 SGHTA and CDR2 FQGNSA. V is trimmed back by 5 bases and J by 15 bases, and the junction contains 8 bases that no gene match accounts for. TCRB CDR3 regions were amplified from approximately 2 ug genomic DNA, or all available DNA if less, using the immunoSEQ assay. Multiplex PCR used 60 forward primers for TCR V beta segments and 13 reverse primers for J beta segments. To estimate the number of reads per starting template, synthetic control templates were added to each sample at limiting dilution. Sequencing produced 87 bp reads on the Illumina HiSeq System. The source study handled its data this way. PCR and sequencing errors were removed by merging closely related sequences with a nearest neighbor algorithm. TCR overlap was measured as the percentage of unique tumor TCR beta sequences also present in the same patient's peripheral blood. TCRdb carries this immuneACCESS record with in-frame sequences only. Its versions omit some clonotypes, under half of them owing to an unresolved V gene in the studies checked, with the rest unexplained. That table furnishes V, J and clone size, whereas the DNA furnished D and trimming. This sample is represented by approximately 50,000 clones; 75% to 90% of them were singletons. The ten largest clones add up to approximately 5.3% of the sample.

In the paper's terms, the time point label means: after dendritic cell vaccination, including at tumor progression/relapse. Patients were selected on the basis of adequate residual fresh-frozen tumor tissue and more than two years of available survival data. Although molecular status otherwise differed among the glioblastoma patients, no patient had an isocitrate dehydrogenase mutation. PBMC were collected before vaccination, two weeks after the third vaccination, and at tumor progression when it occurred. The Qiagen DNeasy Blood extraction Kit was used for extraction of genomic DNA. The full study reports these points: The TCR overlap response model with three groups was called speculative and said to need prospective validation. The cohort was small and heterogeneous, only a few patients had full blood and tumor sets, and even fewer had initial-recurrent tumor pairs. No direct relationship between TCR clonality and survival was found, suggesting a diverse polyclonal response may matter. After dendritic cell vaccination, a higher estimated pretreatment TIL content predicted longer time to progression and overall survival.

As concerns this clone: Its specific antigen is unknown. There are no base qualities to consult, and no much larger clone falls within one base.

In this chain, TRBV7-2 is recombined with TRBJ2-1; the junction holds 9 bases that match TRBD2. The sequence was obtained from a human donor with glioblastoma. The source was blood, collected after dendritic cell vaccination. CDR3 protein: CASSPLAGEPFF. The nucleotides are TGTGCCAGCAGCCCCTTAGCGGGAGAACCGTTCTTC.